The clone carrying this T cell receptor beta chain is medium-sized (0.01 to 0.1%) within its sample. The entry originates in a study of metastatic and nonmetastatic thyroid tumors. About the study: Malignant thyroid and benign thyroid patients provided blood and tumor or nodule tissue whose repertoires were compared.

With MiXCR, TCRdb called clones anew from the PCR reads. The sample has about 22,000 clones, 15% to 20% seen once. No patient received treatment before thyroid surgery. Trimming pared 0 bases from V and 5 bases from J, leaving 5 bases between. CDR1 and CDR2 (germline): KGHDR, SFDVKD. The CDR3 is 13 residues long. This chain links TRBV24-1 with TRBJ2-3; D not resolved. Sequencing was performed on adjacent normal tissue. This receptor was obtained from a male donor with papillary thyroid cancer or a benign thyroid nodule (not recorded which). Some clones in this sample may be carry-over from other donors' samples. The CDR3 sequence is CATSDLQVDTQYF. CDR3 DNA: TGTGCCACCAGTGATTTGCAAGTAGATACGCAGTATTTT.